The clone carrying this T cell receptor beta chain was observed many times. These data originate in a study of T-cell reconstitution after alpha-beta-depleted transplantation in children. The CDR3 runs 16 residues. V lost 1 base, J lost 0 bases, and 7 bases lay in between. TCRbeta library preparation incorporated unique molecular identifiers. TCRdb re-called the PCR reads through MiXCR, storing one row per CDR3 protein. The table records around 340,000 distinct CDR3 sequences, about an eighth of them present only once. The specimen was PBMCs, collected from the stem cell graft. This TCR was sampled from a human donor who donated a stem cell graft to a child with Fanconi anemia. The J gene is TRBJ2-6, the V gene TRBV12-3 or TRBV12-4, with D possibly being TRBD2 (5 bases). DNA for the CDR3: TGTGCCAGCAGTTTAGGGGCGGGCTCTGGGGCCAACGTCCTGACTTTC. Translation: CASSLGAGSGANVLTF.